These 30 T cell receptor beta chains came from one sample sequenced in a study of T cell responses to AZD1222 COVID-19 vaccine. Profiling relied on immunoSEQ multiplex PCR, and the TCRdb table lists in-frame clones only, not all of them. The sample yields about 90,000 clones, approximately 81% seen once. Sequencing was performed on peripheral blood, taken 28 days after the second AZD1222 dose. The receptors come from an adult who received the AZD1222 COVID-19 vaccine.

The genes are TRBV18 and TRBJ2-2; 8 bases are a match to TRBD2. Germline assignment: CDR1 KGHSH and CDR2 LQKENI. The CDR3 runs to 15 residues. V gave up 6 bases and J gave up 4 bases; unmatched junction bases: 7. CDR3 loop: CASSRRAGATGELFF. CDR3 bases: TGTGCCAGCTCCCGAAGAGCGGGGGCCACCGGGGAGCTGTTTTTT.

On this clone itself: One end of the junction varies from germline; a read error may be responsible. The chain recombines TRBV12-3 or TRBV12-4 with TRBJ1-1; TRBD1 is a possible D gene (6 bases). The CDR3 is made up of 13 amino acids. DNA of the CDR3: TGTGCCAGCAGCTTAGGGGGGAACACTGAAGCTTTCTTT. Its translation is CASSLGGNTEAFF.

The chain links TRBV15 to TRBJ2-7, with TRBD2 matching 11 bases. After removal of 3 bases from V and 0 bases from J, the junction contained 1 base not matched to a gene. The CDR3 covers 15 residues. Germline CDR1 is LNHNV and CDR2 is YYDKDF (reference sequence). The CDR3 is CATSRGLADSYEQYF. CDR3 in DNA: TGTGCCACCAGCAGGGGACTAGCGGACTCCTACGAGCAGTACTTC.

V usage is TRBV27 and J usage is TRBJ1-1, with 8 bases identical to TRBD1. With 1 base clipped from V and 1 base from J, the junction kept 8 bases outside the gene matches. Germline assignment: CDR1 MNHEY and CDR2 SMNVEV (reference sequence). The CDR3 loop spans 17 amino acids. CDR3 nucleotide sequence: TGTGCCAGCAGTTTATACGGGACAGGATTGGAGAACACTGAAGCTTTCTTT. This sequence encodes CASSLYGTGLENTEAFF.

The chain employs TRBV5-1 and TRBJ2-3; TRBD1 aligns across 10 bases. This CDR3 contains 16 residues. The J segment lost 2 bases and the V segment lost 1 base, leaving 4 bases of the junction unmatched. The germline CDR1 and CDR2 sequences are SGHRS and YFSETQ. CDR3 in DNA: TGCGCCAGCAGCTTGACCGGGACAGGGGACACAGATACGCAGTATTTT. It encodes CASSLTGTGDTDTQYF.

The CDR3 loop reads CASSQSGTGLYEQYF. CDR3 in DNA: TGTGCCAGCAGCCAATCCGGGACTGGCCTTTACGAGCAGTACTTC. This chain uses TRBV7-3 with TRBJ2-7; a possible D gene is TRBD2 (6 bases). The ends were cut back, 5 bases at V and 4 bases at J, with 18 bases in the middle. Germline V gene lookup returns CDR1 SGHTA and CDR2 FQGTGA. The CDR3 contains 15 residues.

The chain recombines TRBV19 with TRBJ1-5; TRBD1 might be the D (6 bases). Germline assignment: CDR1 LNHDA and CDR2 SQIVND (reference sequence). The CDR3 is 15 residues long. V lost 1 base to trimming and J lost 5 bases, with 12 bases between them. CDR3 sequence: CASSIGGGTYQPQHF. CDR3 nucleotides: TGTGCCAGTAGTATAGGAGGGGGGACGTATCAGCCCCAGCATTTT.

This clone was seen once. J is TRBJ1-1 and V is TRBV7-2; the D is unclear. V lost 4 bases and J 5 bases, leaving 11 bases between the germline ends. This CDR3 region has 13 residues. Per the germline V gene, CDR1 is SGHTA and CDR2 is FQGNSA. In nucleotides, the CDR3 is TGTGCCAGCAGCTCCCAGCTGGGGACTGAAGCTTTCTTT. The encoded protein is CASSSQLGTEAFF.

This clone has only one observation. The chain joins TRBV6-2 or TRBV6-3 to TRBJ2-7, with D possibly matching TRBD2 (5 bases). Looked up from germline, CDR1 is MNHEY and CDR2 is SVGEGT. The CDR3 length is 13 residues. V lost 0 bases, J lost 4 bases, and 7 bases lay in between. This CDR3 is CASSYSTGYEQYF. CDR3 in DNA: TGTGCCAGCAGTTACTCGACGGGGTACGAGCAGTACTTC.

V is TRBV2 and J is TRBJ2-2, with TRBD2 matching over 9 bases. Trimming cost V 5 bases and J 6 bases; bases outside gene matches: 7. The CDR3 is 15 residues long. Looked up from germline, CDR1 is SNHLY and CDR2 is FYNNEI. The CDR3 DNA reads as TGTGCCAGCAGTATGGCTAGCGGGATCCCCGGGGAGCTGTTTTTT. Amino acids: CASSMASGIPGELFF.

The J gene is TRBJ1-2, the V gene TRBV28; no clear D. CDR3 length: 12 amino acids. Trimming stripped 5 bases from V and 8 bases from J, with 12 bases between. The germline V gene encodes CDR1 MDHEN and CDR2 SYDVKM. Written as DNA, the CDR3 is TGTGCCAGCAGTCCCATCCGAGGGGGCTACACCTTC. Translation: CASSPIRGGYTF.

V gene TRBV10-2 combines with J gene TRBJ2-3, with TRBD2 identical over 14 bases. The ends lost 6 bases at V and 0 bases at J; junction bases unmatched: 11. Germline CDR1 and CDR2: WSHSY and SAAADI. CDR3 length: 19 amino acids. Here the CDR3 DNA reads TGCGCCAGCAGGGGACTAGCGGGAGAGGGGGCTACTAGCACAGATACGCAGTATTTT. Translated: CASRGLAGEGATSTDTQYF.

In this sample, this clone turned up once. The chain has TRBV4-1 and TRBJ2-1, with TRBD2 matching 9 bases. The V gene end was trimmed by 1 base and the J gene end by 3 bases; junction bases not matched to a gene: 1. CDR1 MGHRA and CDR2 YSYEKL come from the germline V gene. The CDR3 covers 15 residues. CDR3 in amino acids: CASSQGLADYNEQFF. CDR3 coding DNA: TGCGCCAGCAGCCAAGGACTAGCGGACTACAATGAGCAGTTCTTC.

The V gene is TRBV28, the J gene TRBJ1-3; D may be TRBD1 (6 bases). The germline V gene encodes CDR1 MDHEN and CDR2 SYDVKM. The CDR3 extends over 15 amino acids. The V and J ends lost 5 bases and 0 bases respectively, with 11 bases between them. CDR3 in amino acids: CASSGGGPSGNTIYF. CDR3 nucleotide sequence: TGTGCCAGCAGTGGGGGGGGCCCCTCTGGAAACACCATATATTTT. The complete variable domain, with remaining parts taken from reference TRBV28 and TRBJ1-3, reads DVKVTQSSRYLVKRTGEKVFLECVQDMDHENMFWYRQDPGLGLRLIYFSYDVKMKEKGDIPEGYSVSREKKERFSLILESASTNQTSMYLCASSGGGPSGNTIYFGEGSWLTVV.

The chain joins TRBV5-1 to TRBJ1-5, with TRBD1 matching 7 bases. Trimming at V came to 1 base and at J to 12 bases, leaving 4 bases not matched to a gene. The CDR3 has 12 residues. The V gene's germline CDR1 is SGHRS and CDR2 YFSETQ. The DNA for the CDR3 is TGCGCCAGCAGCTTGCCAGGGGGGGACCAGCATTTT. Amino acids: CASSLPGGDQHF.

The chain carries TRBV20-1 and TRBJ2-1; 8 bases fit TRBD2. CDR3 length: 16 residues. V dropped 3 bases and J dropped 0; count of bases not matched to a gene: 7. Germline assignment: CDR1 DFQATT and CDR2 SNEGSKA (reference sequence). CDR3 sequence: CSASAGGGSSYNEQFF. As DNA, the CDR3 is TGCAGTGCTAGTGCGGGGGGAGGAAGCTCCTACAATGAGCAGTTCTTC.

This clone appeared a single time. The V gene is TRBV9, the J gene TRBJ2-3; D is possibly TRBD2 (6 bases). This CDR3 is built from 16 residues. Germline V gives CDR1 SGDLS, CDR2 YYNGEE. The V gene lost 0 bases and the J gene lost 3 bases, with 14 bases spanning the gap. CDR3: CASSVEGSGPTDTQYF. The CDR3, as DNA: TGTGCCAGCAGCGTAGAGGGTAGCGGCCCGACAGATACGCAGTATTTT.

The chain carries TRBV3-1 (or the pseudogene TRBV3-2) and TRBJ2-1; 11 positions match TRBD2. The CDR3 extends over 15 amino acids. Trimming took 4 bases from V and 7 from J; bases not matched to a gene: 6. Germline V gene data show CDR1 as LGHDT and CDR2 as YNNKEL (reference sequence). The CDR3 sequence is CASSRLAGGPNEQFF. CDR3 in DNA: TGTGCCAGCAGCCGTCTAGCGGGAGGACCTAATGAGCAGTTCTTC.

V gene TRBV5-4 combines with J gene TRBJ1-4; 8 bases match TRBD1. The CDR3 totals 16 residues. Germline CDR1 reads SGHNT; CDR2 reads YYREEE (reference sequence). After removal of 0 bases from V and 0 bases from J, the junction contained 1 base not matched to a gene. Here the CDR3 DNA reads TGTGCCAGCAGCTTGGCAGGGGGCGCAACTAATGAAAAACTGTTTTTT. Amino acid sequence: CASSLAGGATNEKLFF.

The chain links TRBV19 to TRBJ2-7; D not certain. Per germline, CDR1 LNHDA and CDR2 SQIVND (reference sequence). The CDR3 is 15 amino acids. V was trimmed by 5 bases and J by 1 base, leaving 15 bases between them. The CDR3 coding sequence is TGTGCCAGTAGTCCCTCTGCCCGACTGTCCTACGAGCAGTACTTC. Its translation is CASSPSARLSYEQYF.

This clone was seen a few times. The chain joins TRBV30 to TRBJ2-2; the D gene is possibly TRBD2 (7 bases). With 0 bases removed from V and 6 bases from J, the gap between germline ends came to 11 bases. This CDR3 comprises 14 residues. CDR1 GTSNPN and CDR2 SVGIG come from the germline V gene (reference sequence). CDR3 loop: CAWSVPGGPGELFF. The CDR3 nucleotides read TGTGCCTGGAGTGTACCGGGGGGCCCCGGGGAGCTGTTTTTT. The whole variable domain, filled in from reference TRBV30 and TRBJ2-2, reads SQTIHQWPATLVQPVGSPLSLECTVEGTSNPNLYWYRQAAGRGLQLLFYSVGIGQISSEVPQNLSASRPQDRQFILSSKKLLLSDSGFYLCAWSVPGGPGELFFGEGSRLTVL.

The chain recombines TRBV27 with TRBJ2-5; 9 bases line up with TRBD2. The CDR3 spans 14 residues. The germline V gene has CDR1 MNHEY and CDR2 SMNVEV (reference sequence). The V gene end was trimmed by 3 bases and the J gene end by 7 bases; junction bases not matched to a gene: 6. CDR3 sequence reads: CASSLRGGSGTQYF. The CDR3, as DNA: TGTGCCAGCAGTTTGCGGGGGGGCTCGGGGACCCAGTACTTC.

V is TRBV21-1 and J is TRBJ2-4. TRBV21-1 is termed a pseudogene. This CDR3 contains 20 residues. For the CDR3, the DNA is TGTGCCAGCAGCGCACACTTACCCTTGGGCGGCAGTCTGGCCAAAAACATTCAGTACTTC. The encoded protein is CASSAHLPLGGSLAKNIQYF.

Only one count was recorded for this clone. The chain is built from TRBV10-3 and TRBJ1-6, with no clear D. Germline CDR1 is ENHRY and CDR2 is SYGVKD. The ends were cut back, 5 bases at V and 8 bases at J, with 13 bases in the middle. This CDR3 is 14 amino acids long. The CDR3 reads CAISPRATDSPLHF. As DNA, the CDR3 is TGTGCCATCAGTCCGAGAGCGACCGATTCACCCCTCCACTTT.

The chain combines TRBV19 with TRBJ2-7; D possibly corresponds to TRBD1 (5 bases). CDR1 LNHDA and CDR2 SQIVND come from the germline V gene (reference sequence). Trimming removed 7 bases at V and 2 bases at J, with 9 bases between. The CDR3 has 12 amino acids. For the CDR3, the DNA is TGTGCCAGTAAGGGGTATACCTACGAGCAGTACTTC. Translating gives CASKGYTYEQYF.

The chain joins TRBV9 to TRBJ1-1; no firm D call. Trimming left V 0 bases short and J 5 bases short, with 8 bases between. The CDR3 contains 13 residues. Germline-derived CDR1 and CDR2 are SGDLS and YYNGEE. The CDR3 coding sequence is TGTGCCAGCAGCGTAGCTACGGAGACTGAAGCTTTCTTT. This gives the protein CASSVATETEAFF.

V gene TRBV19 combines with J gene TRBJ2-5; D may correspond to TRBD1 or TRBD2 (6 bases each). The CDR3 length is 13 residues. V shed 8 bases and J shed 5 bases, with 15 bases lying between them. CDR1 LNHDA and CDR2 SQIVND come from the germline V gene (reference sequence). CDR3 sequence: CASGPGGGETQYF. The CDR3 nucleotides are TGTGCCAGTGGCCCCGGGGGCGGGGAGACCCAGTACTTC.

The DNA of the CDR3 is TGTGCCAGCAGCCGGCAGGGGGGCTACACCTTC. Its translation is CASSRQGGYTF. V and J are TRBV7-9 and TRBJ1-2, with D possibly being TRBD1 (6 bases). With 5 bases removed from V and 8 bases from J, the gap between germline ends came to 9 bases. The germline gives CDR1 SEHNR, CDR2 FQNEAQ (reference sequence). The CDR3 runs to 11 residues.

CDR3 sequence reads: CASSVEPDSSYEQYF. The CDR3 nucleotides are TGTGCCAGCAGCGTAGAACCAGACAGCTCCTACGAGCAGTACTTC. V is TRBV9 and J is TRBJ2-7; D may be TRBD1 (5 bases). The CDR3 runs to 15 residues. V was pared by 0 bases and J by 0 bases, with 10 bases between. Germline-derived CDR1 and CDR2 are SGDLS and YYNGEE. The variable domain in full, completed from reference TRBV9 and TRBJ2-7, reads DSGVTQTPKHLITATGQRVTLRCSPRSGDLSVYWYQQSLDQGLQFLIQYYNGEERAKGNILERFSAQQFPDLHSELNLSSLELGDSALYFCASSVEPDSSYEQYFGPGTRLTVT.

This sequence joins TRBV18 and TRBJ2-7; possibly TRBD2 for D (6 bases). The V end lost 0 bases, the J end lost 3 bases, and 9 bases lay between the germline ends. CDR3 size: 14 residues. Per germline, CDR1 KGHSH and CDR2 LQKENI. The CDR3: CASSPPGLHYEQYF. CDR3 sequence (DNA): TGTGCCAGCTCACCACCGGGACTCCACTACGAGCAGTACTTC.